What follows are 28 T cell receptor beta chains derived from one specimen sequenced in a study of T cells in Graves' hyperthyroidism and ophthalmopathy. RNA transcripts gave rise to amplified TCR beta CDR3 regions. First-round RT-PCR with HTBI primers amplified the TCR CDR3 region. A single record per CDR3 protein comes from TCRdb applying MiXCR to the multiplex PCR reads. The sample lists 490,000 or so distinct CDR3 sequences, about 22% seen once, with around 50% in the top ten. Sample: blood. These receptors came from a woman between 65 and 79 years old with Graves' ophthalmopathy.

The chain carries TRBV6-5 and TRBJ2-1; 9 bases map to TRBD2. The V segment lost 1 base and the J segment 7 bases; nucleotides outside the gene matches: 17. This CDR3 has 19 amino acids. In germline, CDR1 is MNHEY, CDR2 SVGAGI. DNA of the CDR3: TGTGCCAGCAGTTACTATTTCGCTAGCGGGATGATAGGGAGGAATGAGCAGTTCTTC. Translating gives CASSYYFASGMIGRNEQFF.

The CDR3 protein is CASSLRRGNQPQHF. The CDR3 bases are TGTGCCAGCAGCTTAAGGAGGGGAAATCAGCCCCAGCATTTT. The chain recombines TRBV7-2 with TRBJ1-5, with D perhaps TRBD1 (5 bases). The CDR3 extends over 14 amino acids. The V gene lost 2 bases and the J gene lost 4 bases, with 9 bases spanning the gap. Per the germline V gene, CDR1 is SGHTA and CDR2 is FQGNSA.

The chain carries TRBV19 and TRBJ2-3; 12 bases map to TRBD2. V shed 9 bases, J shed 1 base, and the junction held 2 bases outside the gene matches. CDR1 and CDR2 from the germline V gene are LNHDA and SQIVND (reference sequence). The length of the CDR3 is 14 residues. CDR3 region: CARTSGGCTDTQYF. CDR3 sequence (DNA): TGTGCCAGAACTAGCGGGGGGTGCACAGATACGCAGTATTTT.

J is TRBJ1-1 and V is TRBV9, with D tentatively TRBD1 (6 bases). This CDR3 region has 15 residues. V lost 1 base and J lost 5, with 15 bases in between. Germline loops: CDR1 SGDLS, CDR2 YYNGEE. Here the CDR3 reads CASSVYGGLGTEAFF. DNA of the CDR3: TGTGCCAGCAGCGTATACGGGGGGCTGGGGACTGAAGCTTTCTTT.

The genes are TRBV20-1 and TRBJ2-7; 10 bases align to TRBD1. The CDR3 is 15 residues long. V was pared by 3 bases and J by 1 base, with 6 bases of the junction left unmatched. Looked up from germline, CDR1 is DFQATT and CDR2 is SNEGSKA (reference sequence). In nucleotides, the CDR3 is TGCAGTGCTAGGAGGGGACAGGGGATATCCTACGAGCAGTACTTC. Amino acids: CSARRGQGISYEQYF.

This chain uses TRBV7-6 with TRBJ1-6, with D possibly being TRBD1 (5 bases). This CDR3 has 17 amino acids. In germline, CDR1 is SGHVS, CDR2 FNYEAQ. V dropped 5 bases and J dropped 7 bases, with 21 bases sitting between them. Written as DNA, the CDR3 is TGTGCCAGCAGCCCCTCTTTTGGGGGGATAGGGAATTCACCCCTCCACTTT. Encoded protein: CASSPSFGGIGNSPLHF.

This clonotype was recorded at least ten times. The CDR3 here is CASSFPAAGGDETQYF. CDR3 nucleotides: TGTGCCAGCAGTTTTCCCGCAGCGGGAGGTGATGAGACCCAGTACTTC. V is TRBV28 and J is TRBJ2-5, with TRBD2 matching 9 bases. With V trimmed by 3 bases and J by 5 bases, 10 bases remained unmatched. Germline V gene lookup returns CDR1 MDHEN and CDR2 SYDVKM. This CDR3 is 16 amino acids long.

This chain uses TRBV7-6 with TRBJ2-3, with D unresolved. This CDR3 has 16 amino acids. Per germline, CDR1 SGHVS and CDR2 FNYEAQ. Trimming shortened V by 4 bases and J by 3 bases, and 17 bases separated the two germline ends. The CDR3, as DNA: TGTGCCAGCAGCTCCCTAACTGGGGAAGGGACAGATACGCAGTATTTT. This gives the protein CASSSLTGEGTDTQYF.

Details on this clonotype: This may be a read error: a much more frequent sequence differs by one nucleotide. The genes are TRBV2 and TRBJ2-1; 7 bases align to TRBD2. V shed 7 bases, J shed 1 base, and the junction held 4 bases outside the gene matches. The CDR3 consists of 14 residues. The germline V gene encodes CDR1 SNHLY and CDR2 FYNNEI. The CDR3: CASMGRESYNEQFF. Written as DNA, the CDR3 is TGTGCCAGCATGGGGCGGGAGTCCTACAATGAGCAGTTCTTC.

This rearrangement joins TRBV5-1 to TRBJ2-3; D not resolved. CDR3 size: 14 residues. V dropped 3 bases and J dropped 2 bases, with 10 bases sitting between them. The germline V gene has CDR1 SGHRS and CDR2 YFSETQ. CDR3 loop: CASSYQASTDTQYF. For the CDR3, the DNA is TGCGCCAGCAGCTACCAGGCTTCCACAGATACGCAGTATTTT.

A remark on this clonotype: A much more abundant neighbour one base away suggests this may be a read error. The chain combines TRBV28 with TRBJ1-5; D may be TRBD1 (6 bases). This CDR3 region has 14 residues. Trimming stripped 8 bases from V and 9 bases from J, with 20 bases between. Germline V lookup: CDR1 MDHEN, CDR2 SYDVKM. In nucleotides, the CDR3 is TGTGCCAGCCTGGGACAAGAGGGATATCTGCCCCAGCATTTT. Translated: CASLGQEGYLPQHF.

The CDR3 coding sequence is TGCAGTGCTCGAACAGGGTGGGACACTGAAGCTTTCTTT. Its protein product is CSARTGWDTEAFF. The chain combines TRBV20-1 with TRBJ1-1; tentatively, D is TRBD1 (6 bases). This CDR3 is 13 amino acids long. V was trimmed by 5 bases and J by 3 bases, leaving 13 bases between them. Germline CDR1 DFQATT, CDR2 SNEGSKA (reference sequence).

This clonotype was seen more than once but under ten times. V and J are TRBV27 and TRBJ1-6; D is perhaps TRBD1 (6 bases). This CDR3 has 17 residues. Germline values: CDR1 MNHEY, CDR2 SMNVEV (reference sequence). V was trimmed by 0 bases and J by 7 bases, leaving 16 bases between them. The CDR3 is CASSLSRTAYTNSPLHF. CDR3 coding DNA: TGTGCCAGCAGTTTATCAAGGACAGCCTATACAAATTCACCCCTCCACTTT.

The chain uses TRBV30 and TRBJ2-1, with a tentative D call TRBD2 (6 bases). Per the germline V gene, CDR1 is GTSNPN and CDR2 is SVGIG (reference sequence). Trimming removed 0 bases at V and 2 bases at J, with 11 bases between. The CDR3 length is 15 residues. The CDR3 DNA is TGTGCCTGGAGTGTCTGGGGGGAGCCCTACAATGAGCAGTTCTTC. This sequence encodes CAWSVWGEPYNEQFF.

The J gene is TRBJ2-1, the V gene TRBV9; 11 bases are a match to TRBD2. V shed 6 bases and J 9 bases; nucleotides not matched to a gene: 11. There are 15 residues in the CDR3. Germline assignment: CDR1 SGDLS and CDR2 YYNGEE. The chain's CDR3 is CASNSGRAGRAEQFF. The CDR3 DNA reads TGTGCCAGCAATAGCGGGAGGGCCGGTCGGGCTGAGCAGTTCTTC.

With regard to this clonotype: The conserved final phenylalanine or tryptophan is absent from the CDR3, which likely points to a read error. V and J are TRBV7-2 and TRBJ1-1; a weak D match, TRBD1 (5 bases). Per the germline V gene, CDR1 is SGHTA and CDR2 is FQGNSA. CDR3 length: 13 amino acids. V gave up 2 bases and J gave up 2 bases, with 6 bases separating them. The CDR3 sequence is CASSLTGNTEAFL. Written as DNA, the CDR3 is TGTGCCAGCAGCTTAACAGGAAACACTGAAGCTTTCCTT.

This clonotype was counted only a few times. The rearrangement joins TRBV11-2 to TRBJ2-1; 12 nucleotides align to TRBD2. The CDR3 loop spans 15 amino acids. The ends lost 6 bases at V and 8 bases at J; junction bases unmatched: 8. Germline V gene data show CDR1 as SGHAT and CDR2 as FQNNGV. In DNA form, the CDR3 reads TGTGCCAGCAGTCTTGGACTAGCGGGAATGGATGAGCAGTTCTTC. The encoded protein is CASSLGLAGMDEQFF.

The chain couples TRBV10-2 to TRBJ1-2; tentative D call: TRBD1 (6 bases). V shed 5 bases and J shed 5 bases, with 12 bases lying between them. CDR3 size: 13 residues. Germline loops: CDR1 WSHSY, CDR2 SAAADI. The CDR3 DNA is TGCGCCAGCAGTTCGGCAGGGGCTTATGGCTACACCTTC. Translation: CASSSAGAYGYTF.

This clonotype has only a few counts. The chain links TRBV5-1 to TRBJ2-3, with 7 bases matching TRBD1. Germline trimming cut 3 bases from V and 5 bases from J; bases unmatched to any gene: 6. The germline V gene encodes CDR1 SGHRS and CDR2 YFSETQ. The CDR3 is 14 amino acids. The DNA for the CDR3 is TGCGCCAGCAGCTGGGACAGCCTCAAAGATACGCAGTATTTT. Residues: CASSWDSLKDTQYF.

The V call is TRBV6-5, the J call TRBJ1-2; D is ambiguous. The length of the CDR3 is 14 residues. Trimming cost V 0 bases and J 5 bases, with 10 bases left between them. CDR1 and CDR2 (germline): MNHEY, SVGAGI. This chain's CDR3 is CASSYSSPLYGYTF. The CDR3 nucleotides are TGTGCCAGCAGTTACTCGAGTCCATTGTATGGCTACACCTTC.

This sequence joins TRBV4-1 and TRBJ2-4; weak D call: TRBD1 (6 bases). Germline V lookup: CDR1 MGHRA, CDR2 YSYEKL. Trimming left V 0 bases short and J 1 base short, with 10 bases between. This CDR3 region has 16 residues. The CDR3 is CASSQEGAAAKNIQYF. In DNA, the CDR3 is TGCGCCAGCAGCCAAGAGGGGGCGGCGGCCAAAAACATTCAGTACTTC.

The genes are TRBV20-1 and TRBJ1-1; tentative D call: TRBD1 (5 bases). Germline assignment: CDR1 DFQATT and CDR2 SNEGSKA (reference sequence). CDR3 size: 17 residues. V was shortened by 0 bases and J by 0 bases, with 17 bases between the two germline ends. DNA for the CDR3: TGCAGTGCTAGAGAAGGGGTATTAGGCAGGTTGAACACTGAAGCTTTCTTT. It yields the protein CSAREGVLGRLNTEAFF.

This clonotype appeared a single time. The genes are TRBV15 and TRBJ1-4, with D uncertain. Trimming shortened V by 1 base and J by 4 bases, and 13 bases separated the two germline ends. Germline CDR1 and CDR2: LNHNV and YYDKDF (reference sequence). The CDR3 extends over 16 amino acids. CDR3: CATSRGKRANNEKLFF. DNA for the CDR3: TGTGCCACCAGCAGAGGAAAGAGGGCCAATAATGAAAAACTGTTTTTT. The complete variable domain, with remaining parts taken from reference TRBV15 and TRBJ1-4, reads DAMVIQNPRYQVTQFGKPVTLSCSQTLNHNVMYWYQQKSSQAPKLLFHYYDKDFNNEADTPDNFQSRRPNTSFCFLDIRSPGLGDTAMYLCATSRGKRANNEKLFFGSGTQLSVL.

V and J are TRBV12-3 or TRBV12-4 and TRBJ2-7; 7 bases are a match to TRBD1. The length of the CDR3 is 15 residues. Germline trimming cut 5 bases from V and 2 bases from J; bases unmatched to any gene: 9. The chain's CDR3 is CASSPNDRAPYEQYF. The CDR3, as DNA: TGTGCCAGCAGTCCGAACGACAGGGCCCCCTACGAGCAGTACTTC.

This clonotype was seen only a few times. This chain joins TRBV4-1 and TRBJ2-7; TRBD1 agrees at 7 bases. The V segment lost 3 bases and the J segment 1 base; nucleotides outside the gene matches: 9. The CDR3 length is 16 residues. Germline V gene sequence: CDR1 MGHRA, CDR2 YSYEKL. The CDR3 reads CASSQAQGMRSYEQYF. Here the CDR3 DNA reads TGCGCCAGCAGCCAGGCACAGGGGATGAGGTCCTACGAGCAGTACTTC.

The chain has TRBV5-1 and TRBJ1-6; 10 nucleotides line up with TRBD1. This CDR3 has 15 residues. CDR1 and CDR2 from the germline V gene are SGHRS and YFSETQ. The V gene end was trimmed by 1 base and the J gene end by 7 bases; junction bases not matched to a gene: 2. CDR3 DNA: TGCGCCAGCAGCTTGAGGGACAGGGGAAATTCACCCCTCCACTTT. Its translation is CASSLRDRGNSPLHF.

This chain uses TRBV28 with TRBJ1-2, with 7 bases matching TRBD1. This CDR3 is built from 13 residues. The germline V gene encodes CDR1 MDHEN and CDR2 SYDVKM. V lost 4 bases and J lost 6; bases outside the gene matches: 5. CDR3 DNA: TGTGCCAGCAGTTCCAGAGACAGGGATGGCTACACCTTC. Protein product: CASSSRDRDGYTF.

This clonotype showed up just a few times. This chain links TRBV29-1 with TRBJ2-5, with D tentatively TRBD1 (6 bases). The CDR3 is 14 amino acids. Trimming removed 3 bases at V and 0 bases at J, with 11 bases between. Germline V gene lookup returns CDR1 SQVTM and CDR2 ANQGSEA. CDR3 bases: TGCAGCGTTGAGCCCACAGGGAACCAAGAGACCCAGTACTTC. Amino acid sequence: CSVEPTGNQETQYF.